A single sample gave rise to the 26 T cell receptor beta chains below, sequenced in a study of blood T cell repertoires in COVID-19. Data came from immunoSEQ multiplex PCR; TCRdb stores just in-frame clones and leaves some out. Seen here are about 230,000 clones, 85% to 90% observed once, and the top ten hold 2% to 3%. The sequencing input was peripheral blood. The receptors shown here come from a man aged 25-45 years with COVID-19, enrolled during active disease.

In regard to this clone: This sample includes further DNA sequences coding for the same CDR3. The chain couples TRBV24-1 to TRBJ2-3; possibly TRBD1 for D (5 bases). The V gene's germline CDR1 is KGHDR and CDR2 SFDVKD. The CDR3 spans 14 residues. The V and J ends lost 3 bases and 4 bases respectively, with 10 bases between them. CDR3: CATSDPTGADTQYF. The DNA of the CDR3 is TGTGCCACCAGTGATCCAACAGGAGCAGATACGCAGTATTTT.

The chain employs TRBV5-6 and TRBJ1-6, with D maybe TRBD1 (6 bases). CDR1 and CDR2 from the germline V gene are SGHDT and YYEEEE. The CDR3 consists of 14 residues. V lost 4 bases to trimming and J lost 6 bases, with 11 bases between them. The CDR3 protein is CASSPRGGNSPLHF. In DNA form, the CDR3 reads TGTGCCAGCAGCCCCCGAGGGGGTAATTCACCCCTCCACTTT.

The rearrangement links TRBV21-1 to TRBJ1-2; TRBD1, as called in the table, went unchecked against the DNA. TRBV21-1 constitutes a pseudogene. CDR3 length: 15 residues. The CDR3 bases are TGTGCCAGCAGCATCCCTCAGGGGGGAGATTACGGCTACACCTTC. Translation: CASSIPQGGDYGYTF.

The rearrangement uses TRBV3-1 (or the pseudogene TRBV3-2) and TRBJ2-5; perhaps TRBD2 as D (6 bases). Trimming left V 2 bases short and J 7 bases short, with 17 bases between. CDR1 and CDR2 (germline): LGHDT, YNNKEL (reference sequence). The CDR3 totals 15 residues. The CDR3 DNA reads as TGTGCCAGCAGCCAAACTAGCCCCGGGCTTGGGACCCAGTACTTC. Translating gives CASSQTSPGLGTQYF.

The chain's CDR3 is CASSLALGDEQFF. The CDR3 DNA sequence: TGTGCCAGCAGCTTAGCGTTGGGCGATGAGCAGTTCTTC. The chain is built from TRBV7-2 and TRBJ2-1; D is unresolved. Germline lookup yields CDR1 SGHTA and CDR2 FQGNSA. Trimming took off 0 bases at V and 8 bases at J, with 8 bases between the two ends. CDR3 size: 13 residues.

The V and J genes are TRBV7-9 and TRBJ2-1, with 7 bases that match TRBD1. The CDR3 contains 18 residues. Germline V lookup: CDR1 SEHNR, CDR2 FQNEAQ (reference sequence). Unmatched junction bases numbered 19, after V lost 5 bases and J lost 6 bases. In nucleotides, the CDR3 is TGTGCCAGCAGCCCCCCAAAGGTAGGGACAGTCCTTTCCAATGAGCAGTTCTTC. It codes for CASSPPKVGTVLSNEQFF.

The chain carries TRBV19 and TRBJ1-5; the match to TRBD1 covers 8 bases. After removal of 9 bases from V and 0 bases from J, the junction contained 13 bases not matched to a gene. Germline lookup yields CDR1 LNHDA and CDR2 SQIVND (reference sequence). This CDR3 is built from 17 residues. The CDR3 DNA sequence: TGTGCCAGCACTAGGGACAGGTCCTTCTATAGCAATCAGCCCCAGCATTTT. Its protein is CASTRDRSFYSNQPQHF.

This chain uses TRBV5-1 with TRBJ1-2, with TRBD1 matching over 8 bases. Germline V gives CDR1 SGHRS, CDR2 YFSETQ. The V gene end was trimmed by 1 base and the J gene end by 4 bases; junction bases not matched to a gene: 9. This CDR3 has 16 residues. Here the CDR3 reads CASSLIGGTGSYGYTF. The CDR3 bases are TGCGCCAGCAGCTTGATTGGAGGGACAGGAAGCTATGGCTACACCTTC.

This clone was detected a few times. This chain connects TRBV29-1 to TRBJ2-7; 11 bases match TRBD2. This CDR3 contains 15 residues. Germline lookup yields CDR1 SQVTM and CDR2 ANQGSEA. V lost 8 bases to trimming and J lost 5 bases; unmatched junction nucleotides: 14. The CDR3 nucleotides are TGCAGCTCCTCCGGGGGTAGCGGGGGGGCCCACGAGCAGTACTTC. This encodes CSSSGGSGGAHEQYF.

The V and J genes are TRBV12-3 or TRBV12-4 and TRBJ1-1, with D unresolved. The CDR3 spans 12 residues. The V and J ends lost 3 bases and 1 base respectively, with 3 bases between them. CDR3 residues: CASSFRNTEAFF. In nucleotides, the CDR3 is TGTGCCAGCAGTTTCAGGAACACTGAAGCTTTCTTT.

The chain couples TRBV19 to TRBJ1-5; weak D call: TRBD1 (6 bases). This CDR3 is built from 16 residues. Germline CDR1 reads LNHDA; CDR2 reads SQIVND (reference sequence). Trimming left V 2 bases short and J 4 bases short, with 15 bases between. CDR3 bases: TGTGCCAGTAGTATAATAGGGGGGGTAGGAAATCAGCCCCAGCATTTT. Encoded protein: CASSIIGGVGNQPQHF.

This chain links TRBV19 with TRBJ2-7; 14 nucleotides align to TRBD2. The germline V gene encodes CDR1 LNHDA and CDR2 SQIVND (reference sequence). CDR3 length: 19 residues. J gave up 6 bases and V 0 bases, and 13 bases lay outside the gene matches. CDR3 nucleotide sequence: TGTGCCAGTAGTATAGATACCCCCACCAGGACTAGCGGGAGGTTCGAGCAGTACTTC. It encodes CASSIDTPTRTSGRFEQYF.

This chain joins TRBV18 and TRBJ1-1; 11 bases fit TRBD1. The germline gives CDR1 KGHSH, CDR2 LQKENI. This CDR3 spans 16 amino acids. The junction had 6 bases not matched to a gene; V was cut back by 2 bases and J by 4 bases. CDR3 amino acids: CASSPWTGGVITEAFF. CDR3 in DNA: TGTGCCAGCTCACCATGGACAGGGGGCGTTATCACTGAAGCTTTCTTT.

This clone turned up a few times. V usage is TRBV9 and J usage is TRBJ1-3; 7 bases map to TRBD1. The CDR3 runs to 16 residues. The junction had 13 bases not matched to a gene; V was cut back by 4 bases and J by 6 bases. Looked up from germline, CDR1 is SGDLS and CDR2 is YYNGEE. The CDR3 reads CASSPRTRGFENTIYF. Here the CDR3 DNA reads TGTGCCAGCAGCCCTCGAACCAGGGGGTTTGAAAACACCATATATTTT.

This chain links TRBV27 with TRBJ2-7; no definite D call. The CDR3 consists of 16 residues. Looked up from germline, CDR1 is MNHEY and CDR2 is SMNVEV (reference sequence). V shed 5 bases and J shed 1 base, with 18 bases lying between them. This CDR3 reads CASSPDPGHLSYEQYF. CDR3 nucleotide sequence: TGTGCCAGCAGTCCCGATCCGGGTCACCTATCCTACGAGCAGTACTTC.

This chain uses TRBV9 with TRBJ2-3; 14 bases match TRBD2. The germline gives CDR1 SGDLS, CDR2 YYNGEE. The CDR3 sequence is 19 residues long. The V gene end was trimmed by 4 bases and the J gene end by 1 base; junction bases not matched to a gene: 11. This CDR3 is CASSRPTSGGAGGTDTQYF. CDR3 nucleotide sequence: TGTGCCAGCAGCCGCCCGACTAGCGGGGGGGCGGGCGGCACAGATACGCAGTATTTT.

The chain has TRBV5-1 and TRBJ2-7; D possibly corresponds to TRBD1 (5 bases). CDR3 length: 15 residues. The V gene lost 4 bases and the J gene lost 0 bases, with 14 bases spanning the gap. Germline CDR1 is SGHRS and CDR2 is YFSETQ. In nucleotides, the CDR3 is TGCGCCAGCAGCCCGTTAGACAGCGTCTCCTACGAGCAGTACTTC. Its translation: CASSPLDSVSYEQYF.

This chain uses TRBV7-2 with TRBJ1-1; maybe TRBD1 (6 bases). Germline CDR1 is SGHTA and CDR2 is FQGNSA. V was shortened by 2 bases and J by 6 bases, with 16 bases between the two germline ends. CDR3 length: 15 residues. The CDR3 here is CASSLRYRVVAEAFF. The CDR3 DNA sequence: TGTGCCAGCAGCTTAAGGTACAGGGTAGTCGCTGAAGCTTTCTTT.

The chain has TRBV28 and TRBJ2-7; the match to TRBD1 covers 8 bases. After removal of 6 bases from V and 3 bases from J, the junction contained 10 bases not matched to a gene. This CDR3 is 15 amino acids long. CDR1 is MDHEN and CDR2 is SYDVKM in the germline V gene. The CDR3 nucleotides are TGTGCCAGCAGCTCTGCAGGGGGCAGCGGCTACGAGCAGTACTTC. Protein sequence: CASSSAGGSGYEQYF.

This clone was found once. This rearrangement joins TRBV10-2 to TRBJ1-2; D call uncertain. Germline V gives CDR1 WSHSY, CDR2 SAAADI. With 3 bases removed from V and 8 bases from J, the gap between germline ends came to 13 bases. The CDR3 covers 13 residues. CDR3 coding DNA: TGCGCCAGCAGTGAATACGTCCACGCGGGCTACACCTTC. Translating it yields CASSEYVHAGYTF.

This chain uses TRBV7-9 with TRBJ1-5; the D gene is possibly TRBD1 (6 bases). Germline V CDR1 and CDR2: SEHNR, FQNEAQ (reference sequence). The CDR3 runs 18 residues. Trimming took 1 base from V and 0 from J, leaving 16 bases between them. The CDR3, as DNA: TGTGCCAGCAGCTTAGAGACAGGAGGACGATATAGCAATCAGCCCCAGCATTTT. Translation gives CASSLETGGRYSNQPQHF.

The V gene is TRBV7-8, the J gene TRBJ2-7; 7 bases match TRBD1. The V and J ends lost 0 bases and 2 bases, in that order; junction bases with no gene match: 7. Germline CDR1 SGHVS, CDR2 FQNEAQ. The CDR3 runs 16 residues. CDR3 in amino acids: CASSLALGTATYEQYF. Here the CDR3 DNA reads TGTGCCAGCAGCTTAGCCCTCGGGACAGCAACCTACGAGCAGTACTTC.

The rearrangement uses TRBV24-1 and TRBJ1-5, with D possibly TRBD1 on 6 matching bases. V lost 5 bases and J 2 bases, leaving 9 bases between the germline ends. The CDR3 spans 14 residues. Germline CDR1 is KGHDR and CDR2 is SFDVKD. The CDR3 loop reads CATSVSGGNQPQHF. In DNA, the CDR3 is TGTGCCACCAGTGTTTCAGGGGGCAATCAGCCCCAGCATTTT.

This chain connects TRBV9 to TRBJ1-2; D perhaps matches TRBD1 (6 bases). This CDR3 has 13 amino acids. Germline CDR1 reads SGDLS; CDR2 reads YYNGEE. The V end was cut by 1 base, the J end by 8 bases, with 12 bases between. The CDR3 coding sequence is TGTGCCAGCAGCGTACAGGGGAAGACAGGCTACACCTTC. Amino acids: CASSVQGKTGYTF.

This rearrangement joins TRBV19 to TRBJ2-6; 9 nucleotides align to TRBD1. V gave up 6 bases and J gave up 11 bases; unmatched junction bases: 20. CDR1 is LNHDA, CDR2 SQIVND, per germline (reference sequence). The CDR3 totals 18 residues. The DNA for the CDR3 is TGTGCCAGTAGCAACATGGTCGGGAACCGGGACAGGGATTACGTCCTGACTTTC. The encoded protein is CASSNMVGNRDRDYVLTF.

J is TRBJ2-7 and V is TRBV27; TRBD2 aligns across 7 bases. From germline, CDR1 is MNHEY and CDR2 SMNVEV (reference sequence). Germline trimming cut 2 bases from V and 2 bases from J; bases unmatched to any gene: 18. CDR3 size: 19 residues. The CDR3 DNA reads as TGTGCCAGCAGTTTAGGGGGGGGAAGATTGGAGGATAGGACCTACGAGCAGTACTTC. It specifies CASSLGGGRLEDRTYEQYF.